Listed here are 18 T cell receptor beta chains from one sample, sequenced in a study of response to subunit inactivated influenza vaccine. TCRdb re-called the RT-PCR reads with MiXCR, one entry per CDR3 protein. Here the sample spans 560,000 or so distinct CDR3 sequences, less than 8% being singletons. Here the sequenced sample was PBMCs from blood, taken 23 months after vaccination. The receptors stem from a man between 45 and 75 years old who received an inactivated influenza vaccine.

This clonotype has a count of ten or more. The CDR3 DNA sequence: TGTGCCAGCAGTGAACGGGGGAGGGGGCAGCCCCAGCATTTT. Protein product: CASSERGRGQPQHF. The chain is built from TRBV2 and TRBJ1-5; D possibly corresponds to TRBD1 (6 bases). CDR1 is SNHLY, CDR2 FYNNEI, per germline. The V and J ends lost 2 bases and 7 bases respectively, with 12 bases between them. There are 14 residues in the CDR3.

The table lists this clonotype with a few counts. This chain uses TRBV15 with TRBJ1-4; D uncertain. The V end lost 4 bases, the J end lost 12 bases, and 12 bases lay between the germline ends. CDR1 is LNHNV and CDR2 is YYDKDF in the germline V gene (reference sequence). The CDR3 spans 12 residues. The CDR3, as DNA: TGTGCCACCAGCACCAACAATGGGGAACTGTTTTTT. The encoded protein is CATSTNNGELFF.

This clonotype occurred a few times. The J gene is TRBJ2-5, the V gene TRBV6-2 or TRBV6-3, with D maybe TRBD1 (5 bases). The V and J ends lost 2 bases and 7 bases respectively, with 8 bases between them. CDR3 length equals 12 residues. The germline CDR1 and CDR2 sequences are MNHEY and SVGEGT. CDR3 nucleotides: TGTGCCAGCAGTTACCCTACAGGGACCCAGTACTTC. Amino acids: CASSYPTGTQYF.

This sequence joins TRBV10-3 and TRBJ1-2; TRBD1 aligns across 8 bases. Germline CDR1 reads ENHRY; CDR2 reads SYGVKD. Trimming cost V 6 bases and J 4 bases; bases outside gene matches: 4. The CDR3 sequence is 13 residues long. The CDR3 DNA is TGTGCCATCAGCGGGGACAGGTCCTATGGCTACACCTTC. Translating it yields CAISGDRSYGYTF.

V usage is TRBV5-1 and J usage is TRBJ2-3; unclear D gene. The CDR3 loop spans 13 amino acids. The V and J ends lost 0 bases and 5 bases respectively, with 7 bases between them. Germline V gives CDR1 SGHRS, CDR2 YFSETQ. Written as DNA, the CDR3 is TGCGCCAGCAGCTTGGGGGCTGGAGATACGCAGTATTTT. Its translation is CASSLGAGDTQYF.

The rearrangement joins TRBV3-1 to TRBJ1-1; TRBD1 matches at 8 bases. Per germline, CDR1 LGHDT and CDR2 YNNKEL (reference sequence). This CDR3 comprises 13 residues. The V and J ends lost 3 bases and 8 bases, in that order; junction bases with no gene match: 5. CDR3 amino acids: CASSHGQGGEAFF. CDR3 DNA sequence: TGTGCCAGCAGCCACGGACAGGGAGGGGAAGCTTTCTTT. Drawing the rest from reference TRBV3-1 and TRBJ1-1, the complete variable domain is DTAVSQTPKYLVTQMGNDKSIKCEQNLGHDTMYWYKQDSKKFLKIMFSYNNKELIINETVPNRFSPKSPDKAHLNLHINSLELGDSAVYFCASSHGQGGEAFFGQGTRLTVV.

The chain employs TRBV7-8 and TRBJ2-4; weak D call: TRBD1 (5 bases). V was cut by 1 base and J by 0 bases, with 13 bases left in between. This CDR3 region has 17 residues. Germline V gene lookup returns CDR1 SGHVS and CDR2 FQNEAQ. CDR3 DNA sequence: TGTGCCAGCAGCTTAGGGACAAACAATCTAGCCAAAAACATTCAGTACTTC. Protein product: CASSLGTNNLAKNIQYF.

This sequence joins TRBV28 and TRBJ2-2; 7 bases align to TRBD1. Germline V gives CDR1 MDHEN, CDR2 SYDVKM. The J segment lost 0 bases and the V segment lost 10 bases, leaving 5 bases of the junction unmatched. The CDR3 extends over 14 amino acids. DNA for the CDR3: TGTGCCATCAGAACAGGGGCGAACACCGGGGAGCTGTTTTTT. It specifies CAIRTGANTGELFF.

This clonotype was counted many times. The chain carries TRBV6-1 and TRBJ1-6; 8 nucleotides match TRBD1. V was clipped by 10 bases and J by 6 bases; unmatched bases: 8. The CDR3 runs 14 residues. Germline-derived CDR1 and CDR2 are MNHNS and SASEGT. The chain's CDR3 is CATNGQGFNSPLHF. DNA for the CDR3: TGTGCCACTAACGGACAGGGATTTAATTCACCCCTCCACTTT.

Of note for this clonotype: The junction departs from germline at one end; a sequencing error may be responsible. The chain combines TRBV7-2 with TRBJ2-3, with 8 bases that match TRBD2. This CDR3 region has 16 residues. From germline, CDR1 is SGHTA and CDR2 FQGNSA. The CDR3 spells CASTLDGSSGMDTQYF. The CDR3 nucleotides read TGTGCCAGCACCTTAGATGGTAGTAGCGGGATGGATACGCAGTATTTT.

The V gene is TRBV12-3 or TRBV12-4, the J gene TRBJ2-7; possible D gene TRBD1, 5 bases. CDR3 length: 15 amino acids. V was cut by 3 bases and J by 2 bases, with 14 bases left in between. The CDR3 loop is CASSFSAGQTYEQYF. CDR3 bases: TGTGCCAGCAGTTTTTCTGCAGGGCAAACCTACGAGCAGTACTTC.

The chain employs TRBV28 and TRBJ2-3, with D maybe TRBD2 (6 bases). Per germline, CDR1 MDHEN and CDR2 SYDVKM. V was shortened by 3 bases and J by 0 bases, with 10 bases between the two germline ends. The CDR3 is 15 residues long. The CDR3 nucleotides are TGTGCCAGCAGTTTTACGGGAGCGAGCACAGATACGCAGTATTTT. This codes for CASSFTGASTDTQYF.

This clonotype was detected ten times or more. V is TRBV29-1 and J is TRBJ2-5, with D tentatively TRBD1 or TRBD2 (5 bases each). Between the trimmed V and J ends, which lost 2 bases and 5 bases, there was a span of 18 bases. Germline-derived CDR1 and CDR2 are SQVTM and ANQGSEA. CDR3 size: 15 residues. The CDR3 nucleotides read TGCAGCGTTGAAAGGAGTTGGGGGATCGCGGAGACCCAGTACTTC. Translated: CSVERSWGIAETQYF.

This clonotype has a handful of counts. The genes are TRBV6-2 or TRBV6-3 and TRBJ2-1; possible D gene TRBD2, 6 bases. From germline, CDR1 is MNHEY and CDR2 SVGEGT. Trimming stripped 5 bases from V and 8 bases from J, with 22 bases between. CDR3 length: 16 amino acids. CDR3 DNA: TGTGCCAGCAGTACCCTGGGGGAGGCCCGGGAACATGAGCAGTTCTTC. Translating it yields CASSTLGEAREHEQFF.

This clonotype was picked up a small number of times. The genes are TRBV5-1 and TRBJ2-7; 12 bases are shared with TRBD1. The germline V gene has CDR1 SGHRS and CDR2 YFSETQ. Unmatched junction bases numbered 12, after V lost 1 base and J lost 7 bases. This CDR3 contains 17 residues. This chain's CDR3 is CASSLLAVGQGASEQYF. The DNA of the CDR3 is TGCGCCAGCAGCTTGCTGGCCGTGGGACAGGGGGCGTCTGAGCAGTACTTC.

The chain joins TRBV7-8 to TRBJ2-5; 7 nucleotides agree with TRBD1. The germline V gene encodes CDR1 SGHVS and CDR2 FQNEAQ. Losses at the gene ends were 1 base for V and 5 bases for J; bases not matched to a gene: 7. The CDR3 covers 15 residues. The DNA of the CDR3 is TGTGCCAGCAGCTTAGTGAGGACAGGATGGGAGACCCAGTACTTC. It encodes CASSLVRTGWETQYF.

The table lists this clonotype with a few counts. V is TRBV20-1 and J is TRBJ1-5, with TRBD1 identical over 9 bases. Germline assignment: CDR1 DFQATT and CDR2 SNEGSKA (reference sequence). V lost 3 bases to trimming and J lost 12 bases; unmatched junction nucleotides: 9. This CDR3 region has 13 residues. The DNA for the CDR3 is TGCAGTGCTAGTCCCGGGACAGGGTACCTCCAGCATTTT. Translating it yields CSASPGTGYLQHF.

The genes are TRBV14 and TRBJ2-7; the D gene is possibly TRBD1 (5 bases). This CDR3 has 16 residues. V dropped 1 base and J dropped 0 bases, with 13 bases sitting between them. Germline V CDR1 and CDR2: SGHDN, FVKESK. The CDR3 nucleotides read TGTGCCAGCAGCCAAGGTCTCCAGGGAAACTCCTACGAGCAGTACTTC. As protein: CASSQGLQGNSYEQYF.